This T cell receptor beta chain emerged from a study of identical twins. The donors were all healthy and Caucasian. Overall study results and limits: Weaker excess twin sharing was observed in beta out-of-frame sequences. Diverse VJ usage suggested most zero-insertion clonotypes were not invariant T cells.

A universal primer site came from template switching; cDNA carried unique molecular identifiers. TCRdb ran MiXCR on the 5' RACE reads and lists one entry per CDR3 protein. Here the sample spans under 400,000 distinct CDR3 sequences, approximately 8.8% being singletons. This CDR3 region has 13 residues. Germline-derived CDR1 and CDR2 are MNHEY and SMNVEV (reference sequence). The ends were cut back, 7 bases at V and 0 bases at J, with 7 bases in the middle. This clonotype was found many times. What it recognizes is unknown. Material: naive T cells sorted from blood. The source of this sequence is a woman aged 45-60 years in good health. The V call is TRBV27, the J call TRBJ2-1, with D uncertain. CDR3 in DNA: TGTGCCAGCATCGACAACTCCTACAATGAGCAGTTCTTC. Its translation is CASIDNSYNEQFF.